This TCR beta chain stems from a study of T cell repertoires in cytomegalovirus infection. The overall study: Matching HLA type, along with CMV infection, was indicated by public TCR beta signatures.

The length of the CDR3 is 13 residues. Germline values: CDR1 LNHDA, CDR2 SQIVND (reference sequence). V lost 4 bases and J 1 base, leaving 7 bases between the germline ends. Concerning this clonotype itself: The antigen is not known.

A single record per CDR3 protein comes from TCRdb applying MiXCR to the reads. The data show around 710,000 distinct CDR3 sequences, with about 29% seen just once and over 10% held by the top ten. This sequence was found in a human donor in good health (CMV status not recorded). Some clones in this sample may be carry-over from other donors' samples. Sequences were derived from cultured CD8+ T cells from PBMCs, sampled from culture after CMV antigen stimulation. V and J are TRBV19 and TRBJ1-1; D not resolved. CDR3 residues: CASSTYKNTEAFF. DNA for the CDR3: TGTGCCAGTAGTACCTACAAGAACACTGAAGCTTTCTTT.